This T cell receptor (beta chain) comes out of a study of human T cells and chemical hapten exposure. Study outcomes and limitations: While controls formed fewer of them, expanded TCRs formed significantly more large CDR3 similarity clusters.

Authors' analysis steps: Sampled TCR counts reached a median of approximately 100,000 per sample, with values ranging from roughly 20,000 to 750,000. Each CDR3 protein is one row after TCRdb ran MiXCR on the RACE reads. The V and J calls follow TCRdb's processing rather than the paper's. The data contain 50,000 or so distinct CDR3 sequences, around 9% of them singletons. This clonotype was recorded a few times. Its antigen is not known. Sample time point: patch test 1, 2 weeks after DPC sensitization. Treatment described: therapeutic diphenylcyclopropenone sensitization with weekly scalp DPC. The source material was whole blood, sampled in connection with sensitization to the hapten diphenylcyclopropenone (DPC). The clonotype comes from a woman aged 45-59 years with alopecia areata. Some clones in this sample may be carry-over from other donors' samples.

The CDR3 loop is CASSFLRRRDTEAFF. The CDR3 DNA reads as TGTGCCAGCAGTTTCCTTAGGAGAAGGGACACTGAAGCTTTCTTT. The V gene is TRBV12-3 or TRBV12-4, the J gene TRBJ1-1, with no clear D. Deletions cut 3 bases from V and 3 bases from J, with 14 bases between. The CDR3 has 15 amino acids.